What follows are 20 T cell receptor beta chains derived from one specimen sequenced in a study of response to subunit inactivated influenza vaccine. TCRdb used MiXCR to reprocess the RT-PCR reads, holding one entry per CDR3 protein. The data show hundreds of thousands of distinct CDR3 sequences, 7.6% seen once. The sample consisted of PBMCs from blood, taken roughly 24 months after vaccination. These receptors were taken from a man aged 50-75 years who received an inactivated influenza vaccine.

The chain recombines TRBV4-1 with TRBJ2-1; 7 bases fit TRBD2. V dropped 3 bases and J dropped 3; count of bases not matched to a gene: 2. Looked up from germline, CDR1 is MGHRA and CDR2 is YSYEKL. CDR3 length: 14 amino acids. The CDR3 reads CASSQTSFYNEQFF. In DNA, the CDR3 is TGCGCCAGCAGCCAGACTAGCTTCTACAATGAGCAGTTCTTC.

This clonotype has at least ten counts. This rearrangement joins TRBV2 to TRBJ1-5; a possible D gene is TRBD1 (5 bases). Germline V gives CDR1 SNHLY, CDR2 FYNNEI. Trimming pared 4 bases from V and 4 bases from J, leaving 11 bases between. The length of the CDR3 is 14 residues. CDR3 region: CASSARGFNQPQHF. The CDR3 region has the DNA TGTGCCAGCAGTGCTAGGGGTTTTAATCAGCCCCAGCATTTT. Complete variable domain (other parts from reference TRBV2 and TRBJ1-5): EPEVTQTPSHQVTQMGQEVILRCVPISNHLYFYWYRQILGQKVEFLVSFYNNEISEKSEIFDDQFSVERPDGSNFTLKIRSTKLEDSAMYFCASSARGFNQPQHFGDGTRLSIL.

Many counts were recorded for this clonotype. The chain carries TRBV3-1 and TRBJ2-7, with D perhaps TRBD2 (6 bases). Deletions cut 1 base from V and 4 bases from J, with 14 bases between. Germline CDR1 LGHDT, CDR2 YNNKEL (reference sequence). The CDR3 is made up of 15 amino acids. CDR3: CASSQVGGPSYEQYF. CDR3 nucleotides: TGTGCCAGCAGCCAAGTCGGGGGACCCTCTTACGAGCAGTACTTC.

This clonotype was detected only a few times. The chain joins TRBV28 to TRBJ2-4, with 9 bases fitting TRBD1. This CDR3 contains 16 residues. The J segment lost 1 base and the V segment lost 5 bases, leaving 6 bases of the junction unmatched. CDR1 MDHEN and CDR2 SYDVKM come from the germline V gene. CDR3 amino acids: CASSLRTGVAKNIQYF. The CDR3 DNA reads TGTGCCAGCAGTCTCCGGACAGGGGTGGCCAAAAACATTCAGTACTTC.

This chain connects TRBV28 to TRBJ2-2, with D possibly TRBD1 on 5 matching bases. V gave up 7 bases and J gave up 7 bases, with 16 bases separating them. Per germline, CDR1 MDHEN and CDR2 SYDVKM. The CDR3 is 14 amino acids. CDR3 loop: CASTQGQADGELFF. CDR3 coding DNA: TGTGCCAGCACCCAGGGCCAGGCAGACGGGGAGCTGTTTTTT.

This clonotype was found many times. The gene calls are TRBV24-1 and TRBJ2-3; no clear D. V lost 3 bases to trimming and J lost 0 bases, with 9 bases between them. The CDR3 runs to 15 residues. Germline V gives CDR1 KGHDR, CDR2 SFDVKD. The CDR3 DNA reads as TGTGCCACCAGTGATACGGGTGGGAGCACAGATACGCAGTATTTT. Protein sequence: CATSDTGGSTDTQYF.

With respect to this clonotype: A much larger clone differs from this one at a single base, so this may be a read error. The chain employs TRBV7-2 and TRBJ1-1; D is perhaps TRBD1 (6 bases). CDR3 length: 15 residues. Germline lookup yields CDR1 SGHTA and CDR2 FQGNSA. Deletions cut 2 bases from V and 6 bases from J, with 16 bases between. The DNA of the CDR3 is TGTGCCAGCAGCTTAAGGGACATAATTAACTCTGAAGCTTTCTTT. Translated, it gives CASSLRDIINSEAFF.

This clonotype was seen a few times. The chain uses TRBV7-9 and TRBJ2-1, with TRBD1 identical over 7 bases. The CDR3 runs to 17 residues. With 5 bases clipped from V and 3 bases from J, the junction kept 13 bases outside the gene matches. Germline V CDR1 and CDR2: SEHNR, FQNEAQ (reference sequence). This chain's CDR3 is CASSPPSDRYHYNEQFF. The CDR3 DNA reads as TGTGCCAGCAGCCCCCCGTCGGACAGGTACCACTACAATGAGCAGTTCTTC. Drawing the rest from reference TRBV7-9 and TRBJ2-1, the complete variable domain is DTGVSQNPRHKITKRGQNVTFRCDPISEHNRLYWYRQTLGQGPEFLTYFQNEAQLEKSRLLSDRFSAERPKGSFSTLEIQRTEQGDSAMYLCASSPPSDRYHYNEQFFGPGTRLTVL.

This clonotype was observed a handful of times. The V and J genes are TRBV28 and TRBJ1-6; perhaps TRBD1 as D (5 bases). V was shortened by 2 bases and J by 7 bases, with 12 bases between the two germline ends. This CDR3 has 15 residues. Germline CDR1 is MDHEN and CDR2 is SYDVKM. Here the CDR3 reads CASSLGGYVNSPLHF. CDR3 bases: TGTGCCAGCAGTTTAGGGGGTTATGTGAATTCACCCCTCCACTTT.

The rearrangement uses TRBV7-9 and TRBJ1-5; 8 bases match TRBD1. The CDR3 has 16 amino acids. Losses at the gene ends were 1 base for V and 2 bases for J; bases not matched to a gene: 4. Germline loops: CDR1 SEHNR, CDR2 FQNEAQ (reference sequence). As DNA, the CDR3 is TGTGCCAGCAGCTTAGGACAGGGGTACCGCAATCAGCCCCAGCATTTT. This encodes CASSLGQGYRNQPQHF.

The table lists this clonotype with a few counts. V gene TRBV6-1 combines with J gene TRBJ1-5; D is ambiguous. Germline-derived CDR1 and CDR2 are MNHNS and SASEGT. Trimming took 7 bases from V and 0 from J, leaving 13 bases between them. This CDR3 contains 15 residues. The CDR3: CASIKGGGSNQPQHF. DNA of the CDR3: TGTGCCAGCATCAAGGGAGGAGGTAGCAATCAGCCCCAGCATTTT.

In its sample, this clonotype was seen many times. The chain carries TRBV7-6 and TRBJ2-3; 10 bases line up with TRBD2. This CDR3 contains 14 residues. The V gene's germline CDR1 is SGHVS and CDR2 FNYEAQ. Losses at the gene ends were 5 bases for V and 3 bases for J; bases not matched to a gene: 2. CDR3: CASSPLAGTDTQYF. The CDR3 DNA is TGTGCCAGCAGCCCACTAGCGGGGACAGATACGCAGTATTTT. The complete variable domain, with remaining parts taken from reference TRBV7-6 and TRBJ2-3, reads GAGVSQSPRYKVTKRGQDVALRCDPISGHVSLYWYRQALGQGPEFLTYFNYEAQQDKSGLPNDRFSAERPEGSISTLTIQRTEQRDSAMYRCASSPLAGTDTQYFGPGTRLTVL.

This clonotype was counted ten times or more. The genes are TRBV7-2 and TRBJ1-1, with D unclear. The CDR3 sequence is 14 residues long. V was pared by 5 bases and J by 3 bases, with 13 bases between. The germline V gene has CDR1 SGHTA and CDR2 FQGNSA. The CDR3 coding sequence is TGTGCCAGCAGCGGCGACGGAGTCTACACTGAAGCTTTCTTT. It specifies CASSGDGVYTEAFF.

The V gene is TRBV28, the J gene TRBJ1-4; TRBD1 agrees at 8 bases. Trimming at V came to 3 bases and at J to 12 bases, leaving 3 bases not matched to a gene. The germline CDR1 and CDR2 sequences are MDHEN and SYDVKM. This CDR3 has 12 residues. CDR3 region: CASSLTGEELFF. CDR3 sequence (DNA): TGTGCCAGCAGTTTGACAGGGGAGGAACTGTTTTTT.

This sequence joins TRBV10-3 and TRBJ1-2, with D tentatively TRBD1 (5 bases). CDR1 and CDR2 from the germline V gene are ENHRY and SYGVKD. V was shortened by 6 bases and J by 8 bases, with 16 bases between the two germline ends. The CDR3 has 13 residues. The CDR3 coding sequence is TGTGCCATCAGCGACGCAGGGTCCCGAGGCTACACCTTC. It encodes CAISDAGSRGYTF.

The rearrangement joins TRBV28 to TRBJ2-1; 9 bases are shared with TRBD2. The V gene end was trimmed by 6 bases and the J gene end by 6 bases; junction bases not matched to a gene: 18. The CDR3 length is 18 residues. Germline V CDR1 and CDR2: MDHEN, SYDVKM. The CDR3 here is CASSPSFGGLAGINEQFF. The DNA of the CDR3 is TGTGCCAGCAGCCCCTCATTCGGCGGGCTAGCGGGAATCAATGAGCAGTTCTTC.

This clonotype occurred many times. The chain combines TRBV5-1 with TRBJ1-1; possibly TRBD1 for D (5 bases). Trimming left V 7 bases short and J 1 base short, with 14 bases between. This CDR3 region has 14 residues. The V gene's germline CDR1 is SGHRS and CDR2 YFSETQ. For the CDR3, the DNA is TGCGCCAGCTCCAAAGGGCAGGGGAACACTGAAGCTTTCTTT. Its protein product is CASSKGQGNTEAFF.

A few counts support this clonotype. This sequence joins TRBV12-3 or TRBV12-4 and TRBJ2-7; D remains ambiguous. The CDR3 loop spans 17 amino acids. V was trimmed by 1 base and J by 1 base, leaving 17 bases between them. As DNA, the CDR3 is TGTGCCAGCAGTTTAGGCCCGCGCTACAGTTATTCCTACGAGCAGTACTTC. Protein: CASSLGPRYSYSYEQYF.

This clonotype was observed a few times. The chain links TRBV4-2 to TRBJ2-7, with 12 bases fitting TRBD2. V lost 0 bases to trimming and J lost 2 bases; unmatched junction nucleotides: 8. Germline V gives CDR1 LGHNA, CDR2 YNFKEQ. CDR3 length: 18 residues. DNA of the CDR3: TGTGCCAGCAGCCAAGACAGTGTTCTAGCGGGAGGGACCTACGAGCAGTACTTC. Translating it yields CASSQDSVLAGGTYEQYF.

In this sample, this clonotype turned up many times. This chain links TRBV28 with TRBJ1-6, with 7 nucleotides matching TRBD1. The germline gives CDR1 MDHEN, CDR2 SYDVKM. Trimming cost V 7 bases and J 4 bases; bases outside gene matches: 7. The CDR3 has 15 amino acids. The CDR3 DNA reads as TGTGCCAGCAAGACACCGGGACAGTATAATTCACCCCTCCACTTT. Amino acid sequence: CASKTPGQYNSPLHF.